One and the same sample provided the 30 T cell receptor beta chains below, sequenced in a study of T cells expressing NK-cell markers (dated by TCRdb to about 2020). The receptor library was made with 5' RACE. TCRdb records Illumina HiSeq 2000 as the sequencer. Based on TCRdb reprocessing of the reads, there is one entry per CDR3 protein sequence, and DNA is missing. The sample table includes roughly 15,000 distinct CDR3 sequences. The ten largest clones capture around 60% of the sample. Material: blood T cells: a sorted CD56 or NKG2C T cell subset, CD4+ or CD8+ T cells, or bulk PBMC T cells (not recorded which). These receptors were taken from a man aged 18-75 years in good health.

The V gene is TRBV25-1, the J gene TRBJ2-7; the D call of TRBD1 rests on TCRdb alone, since no DNA is present to check it. The CDR3 loop spans 15 amino acids. Germline values: CDR1 MGHDK, CDR2 SYGVNS. The CDR3 protein is CASSESGTLTYEQYF.

The genes are TRBV5-6 and TRBJ2-1; lacking DNA, the TRBD2 call made by TCRdb goes unchecked. The CDR3 length is 13 residues. Germline CDR1 reads SGHDT; CDR2 reads YYEEEE. CDR3 sequence: CASSLVGLAEQFF.

The chain carries TRBV6-2 or TRBV6-3 and TRBJ2-1; TCRdb selects TRBD1, and the lack of DNA leaves this call unchecked. Germline V gene sequence: CDR1 MNHEY, CDR2 SVGEGT. The length of the CDR3 is 15 residues. The CDR3 reads CASSSPGQGAQEQFF.

J is TRBJ2-1 and V is TRBV18; TCRdb selects TRBD2, and the lack of DNA leaves this call unchecked. Germline V CDR1 and CDR2: KGHSH, LQKENI. CDR3 size: 15 residues. The CDR3 region is CASSPETGTSGVEFF.

The chain couples TRBV20-1 to TRBJ1-5; TCRdb calls TRBD1, which cannot be checked without DNA. CDR1 is DFQATT and CDR2 is SNEGSKA in the germline V gene (reference sequence). This CDR3 has 15 amino acids. CDR3 sequence: CSARDWDRVSQSQHF.

The rearrangement uses TRBV25-1 and TRBJ1-1. CDR1 MGHDK and CDR2 SYGVNS come from the germline V gene. CDR3 length: 15 residues. This CDR3 is CASSEFAEMNTEAFF. Combining the CDR3 with reference TRBV25-1 and TRBJ1-1 gives the whole variable domain EADIYQTPRYLVIGTGKKITLECSQTMGHDKMYWYQQDPGMELHLIHYSYGVNSTEKGDLSSESTVSRIRTEHFPLTLESARPSHTSQYLCASSEFAEMNTEAFFGQGTRLTVV.

The chain employs TRBV5-1 and TRBJ2-1; no DNA is available, so the TRBD1 call from TCRdb remains unchecked. This CDR3 is 15 amino acids long. Germline assignment: CDR1 SGHRS and CDR2 YFSETQ. CDR3 residues: CASSRTGEGYNEQFF.

V gene TRBV7-2 combines with J gene TRBJ1-2; there is no DNA to check the TCRdb D call of TRBD1. CDR3 size: 16 residues. Germline V gene sequence: CDR1 SGHTA, CDR2 FQGNSA. CDR3 residues: CASSSNPGTANYGYTF.

The chain recombines TRBV5-1 with TRBJ1-1; the D gene TCRdb calls, TRBD1, cannot be checked with no DNA. The germline CDR1 and CDR2 sequences are SGHRS and YFSETQ. The CDR3 runs to 16 residues. The CDR3 is CASSFDRGLLNTEAFF.

CDR3 sequence reads: CASSPQLAGGQETQYF. This chain links TRBV28 with TRBJ2-5; no DNA is available, so the TRBD2 call from TCRdb remains unchecked. CDR1 MDHEN and CDR2 SYDVKM come from the germline V gene. This CDR3 spans 16 amino acids.

This chain uses TRBV7-2 with TRBJ2-2. The CDR3 covers 13 residues. Germline V CDR1 and CDR2: SGHTA, FQGNSA. CDR3: CASSLRGTGELFF.

This chain uses TRBV20-1 with TRBJ2-1; the TCRdb D gene call, TRBD2, has no DNA to confirm it. CDR1 and CDR2 from the germline V gene are DFQATT and SNEGSKA (reference sequence). The CDR3 extends over 15 amino acids. CDR3 sequence: CSAPPGTSMGNEQFF.

V usage is TRBV9 and J usage is TRBJ2-7; TCRdb lists TRBD2, though no DNA is available to test this call. Germline CDR1 reads SGDLS; CDR2 reads YYNGEE. CDR3 length: 13 residues. The CDR3 sequence: CASSPREAYEQYF.

The chain combines TRBV20-1 with TRBJ2-7; the TCRdb D gene call, TRBD1, has no DNA to confirm it. The germline CDR1 and CDR2 sequences are DFQATT and SNEGSKA (reference sequence). There are 13 residues in the CDR3. CDR3 region: CSARKDSRYEQYF.

The chain is built from TRBV7-2 and TRBJ2-1; TCRdb gives TRBD1 as the D gene, but with no DNA this cannot be confirmed. CDR1 SGHTA and CDR2 FQGNSA come from the germline V gene. This CDR3 contains 15 residues. This chain's CDR3 is CASSPPGTGHNEQFF.

The chain carries TRBV5-5 and TRBJ1-6. Germline V lookup: CDR1 SGHKS, CDR2 YYEKEE (reference sequence). This CDR3 has 12 amino acids. CDR3 in amino acids: CASSRTERPLHF.

The genes are TRBV20-1 and TRBJ2-7; TCRdb calls TRBD2, which cannot be checked without DNA. The CDR3 has 15 amino acids. Germline V gene data show CDR1 as DFQATT and CDR2 as SNEGSKA (reference sequence). CDR3 residues: CSARLWASGNYEQYF.

The chain is built from TRBV7-2 and TRBJ1-1; no DNA is available, so the TRBD1 call from TCRdb remains unchecked. This CDR3 is built from 14 residues. Germline V CDR1 and CDR2: SGHTA, FQGNSA. CDR3 loop: CASSLRQGTIEAFF.

CDR3 region: CATTGQTPLFSGANVLTF. The chain is built from TRBV24-1 and TRBJ2-6. The germline CDR1 and CDR2 sequences are KGHDR and SFDVKD. The CDR3 sequence is 18 residues long.

This rearrangement joins TRBV15 to TRBJ1-2. This CDR3 comprises 15 residues. Germline CDR1 LNHNV, CDR2 YYDKDF (reference sequence). The CDR3 is CATSRRRGSNYGYTF.

The genes are TRBV24-1 and TRBJ1-5; absent DNA, TCRdb's TRBD1 call cannot be checked. CDR3 length: 16 residues. Germline lookup yields CDR1 KGHDR and CDR2 SFDVKD. CDR3 region: CATSDSTGGSNQPQHF.

The rearrangement uses TRBV12-3 or TRBV12-4 and TRBJ2-3. This CDR3 spans 15 amino acids. CDR3 sequence: CASSYGWGSTDTQYF.

This rearrangement joins TRBV5-4 to TRBJ2-6. There are 16 residues in the CDR3. Germline CDR1 is SGHNT and CDR2 is YYREEE (reference sequence). CDR3 sequence: CASSLGWSSGANVLTF.

The chain combines TRBV5-1 with TRBJ1-1; TCRdb names TRBD1, which stays unverified in the absence of DNA. Germline lookup yields CDR1 SGHRS and CDR2 YFSETQ. The length of the CDR3 is 14 residues. The CDR3: CASTRDSLNTEAFF.

This chain connects TRBV7-6 to TRBJ2-2; TCRdb picks TRBD2, but there is no DNA to check that call. The CDR3 is made up of 16 amino acids. Germline CDR1 SGHVS, CDR2 FNYEAQ. CDR3 sequence: CASSSSSGRANGELFF.

The chain recombines TRBV3-1 with TRBJ1-4. The CDR3 runs 16 residues. Germline V lookup: CDR1 LGHDT, CDR2 YNNKEL (reference sequence). CDR3 in amino acids: CASSQDSGSRDEKLFF.

The chain has TRBV28 and TRBJ2-4; TCRdb designates TRBD2, a call that cannot be tested without DNA. Per the germline V gene, CDR1 is MDHEN and CDR2 is SYDVKM. This CDR3 is built from 18 residues. This chain's CDR3 is CASSYLAGPALAKNIQYF.

V usage is TRBV24-1 and J usage is TRBJ2-5. This CDR3 is built from 14 residues. The germline gives CDR1 KGHDR, CDR2 SFDVKD. CDR3: CATSDAVSAETQYF.

The V gene is TRBV5-6, the J gene TRBJ2-6. CDR3 length equals 19 residues. Germline V lookup: CDR1 SGHDT, CDR2 YYEEEE. CDR3 sequence: CASSSDAQILFSGANVLTF.

V usage is TRBV7-9 and J usage is TRBJ2-2; as DNA is missing, the TRBD2 call by TCRdb cannot be tested. CDR1 SEHNR and CDR2 FQNEAQ come from the germline V gene (reference sequence). The CDR3 loop spans 15 amino acids. The chain's CDR3 is CASSQGLAGAGELFF.